Presented here are 19 T cell receptor beta chains from one specimen sequenced in a study of breast tumors, draining lymph nodes, adjacent tissues. TCRdb processed the multiplex PCR reads anew with MiXCR; each CDR3 protein has one entry. The sample lists around 120,000 distinct CDR3 sequences, nearly 20% occurring once. Samples came from axillary lymph nodes draining the breast cancer. What was sequenced was axillary lymph node tissue. Receptors were obtained from a female donor with breast cancer. Some clones in this sample may be carry-over from other donors' samples.

This clonotype was counted many times. The chain couples TRBV7-8 to TRBJ2-2; 7 bases agree with TRBD1. The germline gives CDR1 SGHVS, CDR2 FQNEAQ. V was clipped by 3 bases and J by 0 bases; unmatched bases: 1. There are 15 residues in the CDR3. CDR3 loop: CASSLGQTNTGELFF. As DNA, the CDR3 is TGTGCCAGCAGCTTGGGACAGACGAACACCGGGGAGCTGTTTTTT.

This clonotype was seen at least ten times. V is TRBV2 and J is TRBJ2-3; D tentatively fits TRBD1 or TRBD2 (5 bases each). V lost 5 bases to trimming and J lost 1 base, with 10 bases between them. The CDR3 consists of 14 residues. Germline V gene lookup returns CDR1 SNHLY and CDR2 FYNNEI. The CDR3 reads CASSKRGGTDTQYF. CDR3 nucleotide sequence: TGTGCCAGCAGTAAAAGGGGAGGCACAGATACGCAGTATTTT.

With regard to this clonotype: A single base separates this from a much larger clone, so it may be a read error. The chain recombines TRBV6-1 with TRBJ1-2, with D perhaps matching TRBD1 (5 bases). V was pared by 1 base and J by 7 bases, with 10 bases between. The CDR3 length is 13 residues. CDR1 is MNHNS, CDR2 SASEGT, per germline. DNA of the CDR3: TGTGCCAGCAGTGAAGGACAGCATATTGGCTACACCTTC. Its translation: CASSEGQHIGYTF.

Details on this clonotype: This may be a read error: a much more frequent sequence differs by one nucleotide. V usage is TRBV3-1 and J usage is TRBJ1-2; 7 bases are a match to TRBD1. Germline CDR1 LGHDT, CDR2 YNNKEL (reference sequence). This CDR3 is built from 15 residues. CDR3 sequence reads: CASSQVMDRRYGNTF. CDR3 nucleotides: TGTGCCAGCAGCCAAGTGATGGACAGGCGCTATGGCAACACCTTC.

Turning to this clonotype: A much larger clone lies one base from this, so it may be a read error. The DNA for the CDR3 is TGCGCCAGCAGCAAGGGAGGGATGGGAGAGCTGTACTTC. Translating gives CASSKGGMGELYF. The chain has TRBV4-1 and TRBJ2-7; TRBD2 aligns across 7 bases. Germline lookup yields CDR1 MGHRA and CDR2 YSYEKL. The CDR3 extends over 13 amino acids.

This clonotype appeared many times. The CDR3 reads CASSLGSGYQPQHF. For the CDR3, the DNA is TGTGCCAGCAGTTTAGGTTCGGGGTATCAGCCCCAGCATTTT. This sequence joins TRBV12-3 or TRBV12-4 and TRBJ1-5, with no clear D. Trimming pared 1 base from V and 5 bases from J, leaving 9 bases between. The CDR3 runs to 14 residues.

Ten or more counts support this clonotype. The V call is TRBV5-8, the J call TRBJ2-3; 7 bases map to TRBD1. The CDR3 extends over 17 amino acids. Germline assignment: CDR1 SGHTS and CDR2 YDEGEE. V lost 0 bases and J lost 0; bases outside the gene matches: 7. DNA of the CDR3: TGTGCCAGCAGCTTGGCCGGGACAGCCTCTAGCACAGATACGCAGTATTTT. Its translation is CASSLAGTASSTDTQYF.

This chain joins TRBV5-1 and TRBJ2-2; D not resolved. Germline CDR1 is SGHRS and CDR2 is YFSETQ. The V end was cut by 4 bases, the J end by 2 bases, with 12 bases between. This CDR3 is built from 15 residues. DNA of the CDR3: TGCGCCAGCAGCCGGGCGGACGGCAACACCGGGGAGCTGTTTTTT. It codes for CASSRADGNTGELFF.

This clonotype was seen repeatedly, ten times or more. The chain employs TRBV7-2 and TRBJ2-1, with 8 positions matching TRBD1. V gave up 1 base and J gave up 0 bases; unmatched junction bases: 5. The CDR3 contains 17 residues. Germline V lookup: CDR1 SGHTA, CDR2 FQGNSA. CDR3 bases: TGTGCCAGCAGCTTAGTTTTCAGGGGGCACTCCTACAATGAGCAGTTCTTC. Its translation: CASSLVFRGHSYNEQFF.

This clonotype was picked up many times. The chain recombines TRBV15 with TRBJ2-5, with 9 bases that match TRBD1. The V and J ends lost 3 bases and 1 base, in that order; junction bases with no gene match: 3. The CDR3 extends over 15 amino acids. Germline V gene lookup returns CDR1 LNHNV and CDR2 YYDKDF (reference sequence). The CDR3 loop reads CATSSGTGPQETQYF. The CDR3 DNA is TGTGCCACCAGCAGCGGGACAGGGCCCCAAGAGACCCAGTACTTC. The entire variable domain, with the rest obtained from reference TRBV15 and TRBJ2-5, is as follows: DAMVIQNPRYQVTQFGKPVTLSCSQTLNHNVMYWYQQKSSQAPKLLFHYYDKDFNNEADTPDNFQSRRPNTSFCFLDIRSPGLGDTAMYLCATSSGTGPQETQYFGPGTRLLVL.

This clonotype has at least ten counts. J is TRBJ2-5 and V is TRBV7-2; TRBD2 aligns across 7 bases. This CDR3 is 13 amino acids long. The junction had 3 bases not matched to a gene; V was cut back by 1 base and J by 7 bases. The V gene's germline CDR1 is SGHTA and CDR2 FQGNSA. In DNA, the CDR3 is TGTGCCAGCAGCTTAGGGACTAGGGGGACCCAGTACTTC. Its translation: CASSLGTRGTQYF.

This clonotype showed up many times. J is TRBJ1-2 and V is TRBV11-2; 10 nucleotides align to TRBD1. The V gene's germline CDR1 is SGHAT and CDR2 FQNNGV. V was pared by 5 bases and J by 4 bases, with 4 bases of the junction left unmatched. The CDR3 has 14 amino acids. This chain's CDR3 is CASSPRDRGYGYTF. CDR3 DNA sequence: TGTGCCAGCAGCCCCCGGGACAGGGGCTATGGCTACACCTTC.

This clonotype was counted ten times or more. The V call is TRBV20-1, the J call TRBJ2-7; D gene uncertain. CDR1 is DFQATT, CDR2 SNEGSKA, per germline (reference sequence). The CDR3 sequence is 12 residues long. The V end lost 3 bases, the J end lost 3 bases, and 9 bases lay between the germline ends. This CDR3 reads CSASLSDYEQYF. The DNA of the CDR3 is TGCAGTGCTAGTTTGTCGGACTACGAGCAGTACTTC.

This clonotype was detected ten times or more. V is TRBV2 and J is TRBJ1-3; D is possibly TRBD1 (6 bases). Germline values: CDR1 SNHLY, CDR2 FYNNEI. The CDR3 runs 16 residues. With 7 bases removed from V and 0 bases from J, the gap between germline ends came to 16 bases. The CDR3 loop is CASNRRGGLSGNTIYF. CDR3 in DNA: TGTGCCAGCAACAGGAGGGGGGGGCTCTCTGGAAACACCATATATTTT.

The sample holds a few counts of this clonotype. The chain couples TRBV5-1 to TRBJ2-5; 10 bases map to TRBD2. The length of the CDR3 is 15 residues. V lost 1 base to trimming and J lost 2 bases; unmatched junction nucleotides: 2. CDR1 and CDR2 (germline): SGHRS, YFSETQ. CDR3 loop: CASSLLAGEQETQYF. The CDR3 DNA is TGCGCCAGCAGCTTGCTAGCGGGAGAACAAGAGACCCAGTACTTC.

As DNA, the CDR3 is TGTGCCAGCAGTTACCCCGGGCGGGGCAGCGAAAAACTGTTTTTT. Its translation is CASSYPGRGSEKLFF. The genes are TRBV6-6 and TRBJ1-4, with D possibly being TRBD1 (5 bases). Germline V gene sequence: CDR1 MNHNY, CDR2 SVGAGI (reference sequence). The CDR3 sequence is 15 residues long. Trimming removed 2 bases from V and 8 bases from J, with 15 bases in between.

This clonotype was recorded many times. The chain is built from TRBV6-6 and TRBJ1-5, with 7 bases fitting TRBD1. This CDR3 has 15 amino acids. After removal of 7 bases from V and 5 bases from J, the junction contained 11 bases not matched to a gene. Germline values: CDR1 MNHNY, CDR2 SVGAGI (reference sequence). The chain's CDR3 is CASNDPGQTYQPQHF. CDR3 bases: TGTGCCAGCAACGACCCGGGACAGACGTATCAGCCCCAGCATTTT.

Many counts were recorded for this clonotype. Here the CDR3 reads CASSLVAGSYEQYF. CDR3 coding DNA: TGCGCCAGCAGCTTGGTAGCGGGCTCCTACGAGCAGTACTTC. The genes are TRBV5-1 and TRBJ2-7; 7 positions agree with TRBD2. This CDR3 contains 14 residues. With 0 bases clipped from V and 0 bases from J, the junction kept 0 bases outside the gene matches. The V gene's germline CDR1 is SGHRS and CDR2 YFSETQ.

This clonotype occurred a few times. The rearrangement links TRBV28 to TRBJ2-7; 11 nucleotides agree with TRBD2. J lost 10 bases, V lost 6 bases, and 11 bases had no gene match. The CDR3 covers 14 residues. Germline V gene lookup returns CDR1 MDHEN and CDR2 SYDVKM. The CDR3 reads CASRPELSGRAQYF. Here the CDR3 DNA reads TGTGCCAGCAGGCCAGAACTTAGCGGGAGGGCCCAGTACTTC.